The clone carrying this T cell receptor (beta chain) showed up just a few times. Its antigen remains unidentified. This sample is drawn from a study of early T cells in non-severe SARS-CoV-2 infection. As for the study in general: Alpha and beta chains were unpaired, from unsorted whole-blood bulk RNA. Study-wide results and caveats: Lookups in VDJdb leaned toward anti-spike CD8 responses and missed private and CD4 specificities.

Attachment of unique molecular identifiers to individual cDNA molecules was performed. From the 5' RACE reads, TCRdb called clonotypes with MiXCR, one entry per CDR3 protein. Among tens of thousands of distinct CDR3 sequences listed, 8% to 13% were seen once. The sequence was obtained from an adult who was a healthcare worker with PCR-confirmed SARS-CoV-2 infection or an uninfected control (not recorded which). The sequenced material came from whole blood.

The CDR3 DNA reads TGCGCCAGTAACGGACAGGGGGCGAACGAGCAGTACTTC. Residues: CASNGQGANEQYF. The chain uses TRBV5-1 and TRBJ2-7, with TRBD1 identical over 11 bases. CDR1 and CDR2 from the germline V gene are SGHRS and YFSETQ. V lost 8 bases, J lost 5 bases, and 6 bases stayed unmatched. The CDR3 has 13 amino acids. Full variable domain (missing parts from reference TRBV5-1 and TRBJ2-7): KAGVTQTPRYLIKTRGQQVTLSCSPISGHRSVSWYQQTPGQGLQFLFEYFSETQRNKGNFPGRFSGRQFSNSRSEMNVSTLELGDSALYLCASNGQGANEQYFGPGTRLTVT.